These 15 T cell receptor beta chains came from one sample sequenced in a study of blood T cells in healthy people across ages. PCR was performed a second time for roughly 6 to 12 cycles using a sample-barcoded 5' primer and a J-beta primer mix. TCRdb used MiXCR to reprocess the 5' RACE reads, holding one entry per CDR3 protein. The data hold 650,000 or so distinct CDR3 sequences, with approximately 52% observed a single time. Sequences were obtained from blood. These receptors were obtained from a woman older than 75 in good health.

This sequence joins TRBV20-1 and TRBJ2-7; D perhaps matches TRBD2 (6 bases). V lost 5 bases and J lost 0, with 14 bases in between. Germline lookup yields CDR1 DFQATT and CDR2 SNEGSKA (reference sequence). The CDR3 is made up of 14 amino acids. This chain's CDR3 is CSAQTSHLSYEQYF. CDR3 nucleotide sequence: TGCAGTGCTCAGACTAGTCATCTCTCCTACGAGCAGTACTTC.

On this clonotype itself: A much larger clone sits a single nucleotide away, making a read error possible. The chain recombines TRBV4-1 with TRBJ2-3; D is possibly TRBD2 (6 bases). V gave up 3 bases and J gave up 4 bases, with 20 bases separating them. CDR3 length: 17 amino acids. Germline V lookup: CDR1 MGHRA, CDR2 YSYEKL. The CDR3 sequence is CASSQKVLDGRSDTQYF. CDR3 DNA sequence: TGCGCCAGCAGCCAGAAGGTTTTGGACGGGAGATCAGATACGCAGTATTTT.

Written as DNA, the CDR3 is TGCAGCGTGACAGCTTCCACCGGGGAGCTGTTTTTT. Its translation is CSVTASTGELFF. The rearrangement links TRBV29-1 to TRBJ2-2; tentatively, D is TRBD1 (5 bases). V was trimmed by 6 bases and J by 4 bases, leaving 9 bases between them. The CDR3 has 12 residues. CDR1 is SQVTM, CDR2 ANQGSEA, per germline.

In its sample, this clonotype was seen a few times. The chain links TRBV6-6 to TRBJ2-1, with a possible D match to TRBD1 (5 bases). Trimming shortened V by 6 bases and J by 5 bases, and 8 bases separated the two germline ends. CDR1 MNHNY and CDR2 SVGAGI come from the germline V gene (reference sequence). This CDR3 region has 12 residues. The CDR3 DNA sequence: TGTGCCAGCAGAGACAGAAACAATGAGCAGTTCTTC. As protein: CASRDRNNEQFF.

Comments on this clonotype: A single base separates this from a much larger clone, so it may be a read error. The rearrangement joins TRBV11-2 to TRBJ2-5; possible D gene TRBD1, 6 bases. This CDR3 has 13 amino acids. The V end lost 7 bases, the J end lost 11 bases, and 20 bases lay between the germline ends. The germline V gene has CDR1 SGHAT and CDR2 FQNNGV. The CDR3 region is CASNPRTGIEQYF. CDR3 nucleotides: TGTGCCAGCAACCCGCGAACAGGGATTGAGCAGTACTTC.

Concerning this clonotype: Germline and junction disagree at one end, which may indicate a read error. The J gene is TRBJ2-2, the V gene TRBV6-5; D gene unclear. The CDR3 runs 13 residues. Germline CDR1 MNHEY, CDR2 SVGAGI. The CDR3 nucleotides read TGTGCCAGCAGTTACTATTCCACCAGGGAGCTGTTTTTT. Amino acids: CASSYYSTRELFF.

This clonotype was detected only a few times. The chain recombines TRBV18 with TRBJ2-7; no definite D call. Germline CDR1 KGHSH, CDR2 LQKENI. This CDR3 contains 15 residues. V shed 1 base and J shed 2 bases, with 12 bases lying between them. The CDR3 reads CASSPQQPITYEQYF. The CDR3, as DNA: TGTGCCAGCTCACCACAACAGCCGATAACCTACGAGCAGTACTTC.

This chain joins TRBV5-5 and TRBJ1-2, with D unresolved. V lost 1 base and J lost 9, with 10 bases in between. The germline V gene encodes CDR1 SGHKS and CDR2 YYEKEE (reference sequence). This CDR3 has 12 residues. The CDR3 coding sequence is TGTGCCAGCAGCTTGTTGGAGGGTAGCTACACCTTC. This translates into CASSLLEGSYTF.

This clonotype was recorded many times. This chain connects TRBV7-3 to TRBJ1-5, with D unclear. CDR1 SGHTA and CDR2 FQGTGA come from the germline V gene. V lost 1 base, J lost 9 bases, and 10 bases lay in between. The CDR3 runs to 13 residues. The CDR3 protein is CASSLMNGSPQHF. In DNA, the CDR3 is TGTGCCAGCAGCTTAATGAATGGGTCGCCCCAGCATTTT.

This clonotype was seen only a few times. V gene TRBV6-1 combines with J gene TRBJ2-5, with TRBD1 as a possible D gene (6 bases). The CDR3 is 14 amino acids. Germline V CDR1 and CDR2: MNHNS, SASEGT. The V and J ends lost 4 bases and 1 base respectively, with 10 bases between them. The CDR3 DNA reads as TGTGCCAGCAGTGGTACAGGGCTCCAAGAGACCCAGTACTTC. Protein product: CASSGTGLQETQYF.

About this clonotype: It may be a read error: a sequence one base away is much more abundant. V gene TRBV5-1 combines with J gene TRBJ2-3; D gene ambiguous. The CDR3 sequence is 16 residues long. Between the trimmed V and J ends, which lost 5 bases and 1 base, there was a span of 17 bases. CDR1 and CDR2 from the germline V gene are SGHRS and YFSETQ. CDR3 region: CASREPKGKGTDTQYF. The CDR3 DNA reads as TGCGCCAGCAGAGAACCCAAGGGCAAAGGCACAGATACGCAGTATTTT.

This chain uses TRBV6-6 with TRBJ2-5; D uncertain. TRBJ2-7 explains the end of the DNA better; the J call may be wrong. The germline V gene encodes CDR1 MNHNY and CDR2 SVGAGI (reference sequence). This CDR3 has 14 residues. The CDR3 sequence is CASSTADRTNEQYF. CDR3 sequence (DNA): TGTGCCAGCAGTACCGCGGACCGTACCAACGAGCAGTACTTC.

The chain carries TRBV10-3 and TRBJ2-3, with 7 bases aligning to TRBD2. CDR3 length: 14 residues. Per germline, CDR1 ENHRY and CDR2 SYGVKD. V shed 6 bases, J shed 0 bases, and the junction held 3 bases outside the gene matches. CDR3 region: CAISQAGSTDTQYF. The DNA of the CDR3 is TGTGCCATCAGCCAAGCGGGGAGCACAGATACGCAGTATTTT.

As for this clonotype: At one boundary the junction diverges from the germline segment, which might be a read error. The chain recombines TRBV4-1 with TRBJ2-1; the match to TRBD2 covers 9 bases. The CDR3 runs to 16 residues. Germline V gene data show CDR1 as MGHRA and CDR2 as YSYEKL. CDR3 residues: CASSRRTSDSYSEQFF. For the CDR3, the DNA is TGCGCCAGCAGTCGAAGGACTAGCGACTCCTACAGTGAGCAGTTCTTC.

Concerning this clonotype: A much larger clone sits a single nucleotide away, making a read error possible. The chain uses TRBV27 and TRBJ2-7; 8 bases match TRBD1. After removal of 6 bases from V and 6 bases from J, the junction contained 10 bases not matched to a gene. Germline CDR1 is MNHEY and CDR2 is SMNVEV (reference sequence). The CDR3 sequence is 14 residues long. CDR3 region: CASSTGTGASEQYF. The CDR3 nucleotides are TGTGCCAGCAGCACCGGGACAGGAGCCTCCGAGCAGTACTTC.